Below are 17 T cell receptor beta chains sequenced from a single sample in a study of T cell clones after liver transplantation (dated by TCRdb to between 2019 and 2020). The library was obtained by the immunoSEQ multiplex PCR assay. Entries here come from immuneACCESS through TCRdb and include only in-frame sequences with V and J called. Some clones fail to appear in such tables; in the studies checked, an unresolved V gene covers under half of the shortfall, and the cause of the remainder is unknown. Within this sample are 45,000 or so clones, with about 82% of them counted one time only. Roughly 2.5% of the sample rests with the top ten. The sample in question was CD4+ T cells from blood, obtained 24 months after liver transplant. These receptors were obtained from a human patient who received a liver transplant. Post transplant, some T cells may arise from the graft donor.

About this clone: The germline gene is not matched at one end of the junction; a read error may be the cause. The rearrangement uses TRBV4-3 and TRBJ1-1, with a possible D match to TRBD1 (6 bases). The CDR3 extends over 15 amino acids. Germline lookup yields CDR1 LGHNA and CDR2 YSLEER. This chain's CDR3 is CASSQSPGEGEPRGF. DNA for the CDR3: TGCGCCAGCAGCCAAAGCCCGGGGGAGGGGGAGCCAAGGGGTTTT.

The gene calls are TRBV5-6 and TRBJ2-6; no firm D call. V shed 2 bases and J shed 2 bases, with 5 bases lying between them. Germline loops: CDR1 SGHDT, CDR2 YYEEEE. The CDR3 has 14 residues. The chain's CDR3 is CASSLGPGANVLTF. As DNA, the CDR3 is TGTGCCAGCAGCTTAGGGCCTGGGGCCAACGTCCTGACTTTC.

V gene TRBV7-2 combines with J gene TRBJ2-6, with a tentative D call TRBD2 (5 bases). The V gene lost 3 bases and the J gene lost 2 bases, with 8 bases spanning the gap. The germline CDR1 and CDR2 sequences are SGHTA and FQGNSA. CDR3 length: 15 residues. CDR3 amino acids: CASSFPGTGANVLTF. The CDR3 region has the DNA TGTGCCAGCAGCTTTCCGGGGACTGGGGCCAACGTCCTGACTTTC.

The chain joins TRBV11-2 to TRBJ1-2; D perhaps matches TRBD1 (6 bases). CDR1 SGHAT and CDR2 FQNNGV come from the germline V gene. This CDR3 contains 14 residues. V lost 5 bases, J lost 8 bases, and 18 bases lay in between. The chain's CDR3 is CASSPLQGSVGYTF. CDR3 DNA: TGTGCCAGCAGCCCTTTACAGGGCAGCGTCGGCTACACCTTC.

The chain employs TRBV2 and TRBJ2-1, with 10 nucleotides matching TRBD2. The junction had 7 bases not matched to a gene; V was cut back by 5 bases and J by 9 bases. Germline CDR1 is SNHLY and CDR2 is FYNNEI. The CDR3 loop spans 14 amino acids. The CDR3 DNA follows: TGTGCCAGCAGTAGAAGCGGGAGGGCCGGTGAGCAGTTCTTC. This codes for CASSRSGRAGEQFF.

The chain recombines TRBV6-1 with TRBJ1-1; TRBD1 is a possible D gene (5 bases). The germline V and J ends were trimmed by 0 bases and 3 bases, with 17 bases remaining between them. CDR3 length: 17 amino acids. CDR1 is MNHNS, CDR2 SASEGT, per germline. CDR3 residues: CASSEAESRALYTEAFF. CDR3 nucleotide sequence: TGTGCCAGCAGTGAAGCGGAATCCAGGGCTCTCTACACTGAAGCTTTCTTT.

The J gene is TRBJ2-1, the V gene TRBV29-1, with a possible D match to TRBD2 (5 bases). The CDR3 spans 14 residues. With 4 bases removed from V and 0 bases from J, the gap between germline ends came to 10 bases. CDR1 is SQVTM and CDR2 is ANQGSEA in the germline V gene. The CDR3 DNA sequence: TGCAGCGTTGGAGAGGGAATCTCCTACAATGAGCAGTTCTTC. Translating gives CSVGEGISYNEQFF.

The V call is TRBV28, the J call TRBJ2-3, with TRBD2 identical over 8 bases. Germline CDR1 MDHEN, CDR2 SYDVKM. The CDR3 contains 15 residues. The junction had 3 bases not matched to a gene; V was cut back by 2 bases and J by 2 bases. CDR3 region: CASSLLAGSTDTQYF. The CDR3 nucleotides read TGTGCCAGCAGTTTACTAGCGGGTTCCACAGATACGCAGTATTTT. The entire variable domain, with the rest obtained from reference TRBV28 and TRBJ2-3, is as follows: DVKVTQSSRYLVKRTGEKVFLECVQDMDHENMFWYRQDPGLGLRLIYFSYDVKMKEKGDIPEGYSVSREKKERFSLILESASTNQTSMYLCASSLLAGSTDTQYFGPGTRLTVL.

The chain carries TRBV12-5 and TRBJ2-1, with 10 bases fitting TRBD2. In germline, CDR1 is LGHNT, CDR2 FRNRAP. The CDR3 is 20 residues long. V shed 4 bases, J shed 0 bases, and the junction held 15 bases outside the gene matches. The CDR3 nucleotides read TGTGCTAGTGGTTCAACACCGGGACTAGCGAGGGAGATCTCCTACAATGAGCAGTTCTTC. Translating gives CASGSTPGLAREISYNEQFF.

The DNA for the CDR3 is TGTGCCAGCAGCGGACAGGGGGCCCGTGAGACCCAGTACTTC. It is translated as CASSGQGARETQYF. The J gene is TRBJ2-5, the V gene TRBV25-1; 11 nucleotides align to TRBD1. The CDR3 consists of 14 residues. V was pared by 6 bases and J by 5 bases, with 5 bases of the junction left unmatched. Germline V gene sequence: CDR1 MGHDK, CDR2 SYGVNS.

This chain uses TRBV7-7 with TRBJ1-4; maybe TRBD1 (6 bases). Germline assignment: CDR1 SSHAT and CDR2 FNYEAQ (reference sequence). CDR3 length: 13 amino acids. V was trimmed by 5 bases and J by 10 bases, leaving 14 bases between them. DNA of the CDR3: TGTGCCAGCAGCCTCCACAGGGATGGAAAACTGTTTTTT. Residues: CASSLHRDGKLFF.

The CDR3 loop reads CASSLMGLAVWEQFF. The CDR3 nucleotides are TGTGCCAGCAGCCTGATGGGACTAGCAGTGTGGGAGCAGTTCTTC. The J gene is TRBJ2-1, the V gene TRBV5-4; 9 bases are a match to TRBD2. The CDR3 consists of 15 residues. Germline V gives CDR1 SGHNT, CDR2 YYREEE (reference sequence). The V gene end was trimmed by 4 bases and the J gene end by 10 bases; junction bases not matched to a gene: 12. Variable domain in full (rest from reference TRBV5-4 and TRBJ2-1): ETGVTQSPTHLIKTRGQQVTLRCSSQSGHNTVSWYQQALGQGPQFIFQYYREEENGRGNFPPRFSGLQFPNYSSELNVNALELDDSALYLCASSLMGLAVWEQFFGPGTRLTVL.

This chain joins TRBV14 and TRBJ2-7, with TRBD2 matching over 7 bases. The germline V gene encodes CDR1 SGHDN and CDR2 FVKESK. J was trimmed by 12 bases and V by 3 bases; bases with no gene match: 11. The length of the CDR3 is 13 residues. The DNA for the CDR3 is TGTGCCAGCAGCCAGGGAGGGACCCAGACTGCGTACTTC. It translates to CASSQGGTQTAYF.

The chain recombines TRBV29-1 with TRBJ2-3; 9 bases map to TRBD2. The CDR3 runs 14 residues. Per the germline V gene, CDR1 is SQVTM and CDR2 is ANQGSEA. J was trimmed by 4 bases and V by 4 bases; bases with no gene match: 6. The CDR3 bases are TGCAGCGTTGGCTTGGCGGGGGGGGCAGATACGCAGTATTTT. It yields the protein CSVGLAGGADTQYF.

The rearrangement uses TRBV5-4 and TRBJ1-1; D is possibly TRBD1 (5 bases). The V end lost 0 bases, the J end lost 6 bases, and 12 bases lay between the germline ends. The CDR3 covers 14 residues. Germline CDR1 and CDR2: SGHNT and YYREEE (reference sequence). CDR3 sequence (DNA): TGTGCCAGCAGCTTGGCCGGTAAGGGACCTGAAGCTTTCTTT. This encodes CASSLAGKGPEAFF.

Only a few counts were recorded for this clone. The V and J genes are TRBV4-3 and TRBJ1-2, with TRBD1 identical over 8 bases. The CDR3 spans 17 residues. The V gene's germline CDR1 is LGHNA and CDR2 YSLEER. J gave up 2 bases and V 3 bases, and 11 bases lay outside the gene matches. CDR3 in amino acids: CASSQAPSTGANYGYTF. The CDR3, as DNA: TGCGCCAGCAGCCAGGCCCCCTCGACAGGGGCAAACTATGGCTACACCTTC.

In DNA form, the CDR3 reads TGTGCCAGCAGCACCTTTAGCGGGGAACCCTACAATGAGCAGTTCTTC. Its translation: CASSTFSGEPYNEQFF. The chain carries TRBV13 and TRBJ2-1; 8 nucleotides align to TRBD2. Trimming cost V 5 bases and J 2 bases; bases outside gene matches: 8. Looked up from germline, CDR1 is PRHDT and CDR2 is FYEKMQ (reference sequence). CDR3 length: 16 amino acids.